This T cell receptor beta chain was sequenced in a study of CD8 T cells in Susac syndrome. The CDR3 loop spans 17 amino acids. CDR1 is LGHNA, CDR2 YNFKEQ, per germline. With 2 bases clipped from V and 7 bases from J, the junction kept 14 bases outside the gene matches. Random hexamers primed reverse transcription of about 0.45 to 1 ug RNA. Across 54 Vbeta and 13 Jbeta, TCR beta CDR3 was amplified with immunoSEQ multiplex PCR. TCRdb processed the immunoSEQ multiplex PCR reads anew with MiXCR; each CDR3 protein has one entry. This table has roughly 180,000 distinct CDR3 sequences, about 93% appearing once.

This receptor was identified in a human donor with multiple sclerosis. This chain uses TRBV4-2 with TRBJ2-7; TRBD2 matches at 10 bases. Sequenced material: CD4+ T cells from PBMCs. Here the CDR3 reads CASSQRLAGALHGEQYF. The CDR3 DNA sequence: TGTGCCAGCAGCCAACGGCTAGCGGGAGCCCTCCATGGGGAGCAGTACTTC.